These T cell receptor beta chains were read from a single sample in a study of vaccination and CD4 T cells after COVID-19. TCRdb redid the calling of the PCR reads with MiXCR, one entry per CDR3 protein. The sample lists 6,000 to 7,000 distinct CDR3 sequences, 74% occurring once. No antigen is known for these receptors. Source material: CD4+ T cells from blood, cultured in vitro. The receptors here all came from a human donor who had recovered from COVID-19. Both conserved end residues are part of each CDR3. D genes are given only for firm matches. Clone size is shown for a subset of rows, as once, few, many or a class of expanded clone.

NA	TRBV19	TRBJ1-1	NA	CASTPPGNTEAFF	TGTGCCAGTACCCCGCCCGGGAACACTGAAGCTTTCTTT
TRBD1	TRBV2	TRBJ1-6	NA	CASSLRGGQNNSPLHF	TGTGCCAGCTCCCTACGGGGGGGACAGAATAATTCACCCCTCCACTTT
NA	TRBV2	TRBJ2-3	NA	CASERSSLGTDTQYF	TGTGCCAGCGAGAGATCTAGCTTAGGCACAGATACGCAGTATTTT
TRBD2	TRBV20-1	TRBJ2-3	NA	CSARDLRLAGTDTQYF	TGCAGTGCTAGAGATCTCCGACTAGCGGGGACAGATACGCAGTATTTT
NA	TRBV6-2/TRBV6-3	TRBJ2-7	once	CASSASSYEQYF	TGTGCCAGCAGTGCAAGCTCCTACGAGCAGTACTTC
TRBD1	TRBV20-1	TRBJ1-5	NA	CSARDRGDQPQHF	TGCAGTGCCAGGGACAGGGGGGACCAGCCCCAGCATTTT
TRBD2	TRBV2	TRBJ2-3	NA	CASSGTSGTDTQYF	TGTGCCAGCAGTGGGACTAGCGGCACAGATACGCAGTATTTT
NA	TRBV20-1	TRBJ1-2	NA	CSAKQAENYGYTF	TGCAGTGCTAAACAGGCGGAAAACTATGGCTACACCTTC
TRBD2	TRBV20-1	TRBJ2-5	NA	CSARAGTSHIETQYF	TGCAGTGCTAGAGCCGGGACTAGCCACATAGAGACCCAGTACTTC
NA	TRBV20-1	TRBJ2-1	NA	CSASSFGFNEQFF	TGCAGTGCTAGCAGTTTCGGGTTCAATGAGCAGTTCTTC
NA	TRBV24-1	TRBJ2-5	NA	CATRGSAETQYF	TGTGCCACTAGAGGATCCGCAGAGACCCAGTACTTC
NA	TRBV30	TRBJ2-7	NA	CAWKPPPTYEQYF	TGTGCCTGGAAGCCCCCCCCGACCTACGAGCAGTACTTC
TRBD2	TRBV15	TRBJ2-2	NA	CATSRTRSGVNTGELFF	TGTGCCACCAGCAGGACCCGGAGCGGGGTTAACACCGGGGAGCTGTTTTTT
NA	TRBV5-4	TRBJ1-4	medium-sized	CASSLGRATNEKLFF	TGTGCCAGCAGCTTGGGCCGGGCAACTAATGAAAAACTGTTTTTT
TRBD2	TRBV6-1	TRBJ2-7	once	CASSRTSYEQYF	TGTGCCAGCAGTCGGACTAGCTACGAGCAGTACTTC
TRBD2	TRBV7-2	TRBJ2-7	once	CASSLRGVNSYEQYF	TGTGCCAGCAGCTTACGGGGGGTAAACTCCTACGAGCAGTACTTC
TRBD1	TRBV18	TRBJ1-5	NA	CASSPTLTGARYQPQHF	TGTGCCAGCTCACCCACTCTGACAGGGGCTAGGTATCAGCCCCAGCATTTT
TRBD1	TRBV4-1	TRBJ2-7	NA	CASSPDRDASYEQYF	TGCGCCAGCAGCCCTGACAGGGACGCCTCCTACGAGCAGTACTTC
NA	TRBV28	TRBJ1-5	NA	CASSPQGVGNQPQHF	TGTGCCAGCAGTCCACAGGGAGTAGGCAATCAGCCCCAGCATTTT
TRBD1	TRBV27	TRBJ1-2	NA	CATRVTGGNYGYTF	TGTGCCACCAGAGTGACAGGGGGCAATTATGGCTACACCTTC
TRBD2	TRBV27	TRBJ2-1	NA	CASSFRPSGRWNEQFF	TGTGCCAGCAGTTTCCGCCCTAGCGGGAGGTGGAATGAGCAGTTCTTC
TRBD1	TRBV7-9	TRBJ1-1	NA	CASSPRDRGVEAFF	TGTGCCAGCAGCCCCCGGGACAGGGGGGTTGAAGCTTTCTTT
TRBD1	TRBV2	TRBJ1-2	NA	CASRNRQGGYGYTF	TGTGCCAGCAGAAACCGACAGGGCGGCTATGGCTACACCTTC
NA	TRBV30	TRBJ1-5	NA	CAWSENSNQPQHF	TGTGCCTGGAGTGAGAATAGCAATCAGCCCCAGCATTTT
TRBD1	TRBV6-1	TRBJ2-7	NA	CASRLRDRGSPYEQYF	TGTGCCAGCAGGCTACGTGACAGGGGTTCCCCTTACGAGCAGTACTTC
TRBD1	TRBV20-1	TRBJ1-1	NA	CSARDARTGQGTEAFF	TGCAGTGCTAGAGATGCCCGGACAGGTCAGGGCACTGAAGCTTTCTTT
TRBD1	TRBV7-2	TRBJ1-5	NA	CASSLGTGEARQPQHF	TGTGCCAGCAGCTTAGGGACAGGGGAAGCGCGACAGCCCCAGCATTTT
NA	TRBV6-2/TRBV6-3	TRBJ1-1	NA	CASSYGWVEAFF	TGTGCCAGCAGTTACGGGTGGGTTGAGGCTTTCTTT
NA	TRBV7-2	TRBJ1-5	NA	CASSSPNQPQHF	TGTGCCAGCAGCTCGCCTAATCAGCCCCAGCATTTT
NA	TRBV18	TRBJ1-5	NA	CASSPASNQPQHF	TGTGCCAGCTCACCGGCGAGCAATCAGCCCCAGCATTTT
NA	TRBV6-5	TRBJ1-4	NA	CASSYYGEGEKLFF	TGTGCCAGCAGTTACTACGGGGAGGGTGAAAAACTGTTTTTT
TRBD1	TRBV11-2	TRBJ1-2	NA	CASSLGDRGSGYTF	TGTGCCAGCAGCTTAGGGGACAGGGGCTCTGGCTACACCTTC
NA	TRBV6-2/TRBV6-3	TRBJ1-1	few	CASSYQGSNTEAFF	TGTGCCAGCAGTTATCAGGGGAGCAACACTGAAGCTTTCTTT
TRBD1	TRBV20-1	TRBJ1-4	NA	CSASPGQGDEKLFF	TGCAGTGCTTCCCCGGGACAGGGTGATGAAAAACTGTTTTTT
NA	TRBV5-1	TRBJ1-2	once	CASSPGQPGRVVGYTF	TGCGCCAGCAGCCCCGGCCAACCGGGGAGGGTCGTTGGCTACACCTTC
TRBD2	TRBV12-3/TRBV12-4	TRBJ2-5	NA	CASRVAGGETQYF	TGTGCCAGCAGGGTAGCGGGAGGTGAGACCCAGTACTTC
NA	TRBV18	TRBJ2-7	few	CASSPKDEQYF	TGTGCCAGCTCACCAAAGGACGAGCAGTACTTC
TRBD1	TRBV6-1	TRBJ1-2	NA	CASSPDRAGYTF	TGTGCCAGCAGTCCGGACAGGGCTGGCTACACCTTC
TRBD2	TRBV5-4	TRBJ2-5	NA	CASSRRLADQETQYF	TGTGCCAGCAGCCGAAGACTAGCCGATCAAGAGACCCAGTACTTC
NA	TRBV7-2	TRBJ1-3	NA	CASSGGGGLGTIYF	TGTGCCAGCAGCGGTGGGGGCGGCCTAGGGACCATATATTTT
TRBD2	TRBV10-1	TRBJ2-5	NA	CADSGKETQYF	TGCGCCGATAGCGGGAAAGAGACCCAGTACTTC
TRBD1	TRBV19	TRBJ1-2	few	CASGQAGGGYTF	TGTGCCAGCGGACAGGCCGGAGGTGGCTACACCTTC
NA	TRBV6-2/TRBV6-3	TRBJ2-3	once	CASRDTDTQYF	TGTGCCAGCAGGGACACAGATACGCAGTATTTT
NA	TRBV24-1	TRBJ2-3	NA	CATSDRRRNTDTQYF	TGTGCCACCAGTGACCGGAGGAGGAACACAGATACGCAGTATTTT
TRBD2	TRBV7-4	TRBJ2-7	NA	CASSVEGSGSSYEQYF	TGTGCCAGCAGCGTAGAGGGTAGCGGGTCCTCCTACGAGCAGTACTTC